This entry concerns a single T cell receptor (beta chain). Its antigen is currently unknown. This sample stems from a study of T cell responses to AZD1222 COVID-19 vaccine. Turning to the study itself: Second doses that came at about 4 or about 12 weeks were put together.

Trimming left V 8 bases short and J 0 bases short, with 8 bases between. The germline V gene encodes CDR1 SNHLY and CDR2 FYNNEI. This CDR3 has 13 amino acids. The repertoire was sequenced with immunoSEQ multiplex PCR; TCRdb's copy has only in-frame clones and lacks some. This sample carries some 120,000 clones, more than 85% of them seen once, and the ten largest clones take 2.5% to 3%. Study-wide points: Repertoires were collected only later (after the peak T cell response had occurred). Of spike-specific TCRs, nearly half reportedly target regions left unmutated in variants.

The sequenced sample was peripheral blood, obtained on day 0 of AZD1222 vaccination. This chain links TRBV2 with TRBJ1-5; D unclear. The sequence was collected from an adult in good health. The CDR3 coding sequence is TGTGCCAGCTGTACCCTTAGCAATCAGCCCCAGCATTTT. Amino acids: CASCTLSNQPQHF.